A single sample is the source of the 18 T cell receptor beta chains below, sequenced in a study of T cell responses to AZD1222 COVID-19 vaccine. The repertoire was sequenced with immunoSEQ multiplex PCR; TCRdb's copy has only in-frame clones and lacks some. The table lists over 130,000 clones, 88% of them singletons. The specimen was peripheral blood, collected 28 days after the second AZD1222 dose. The receptor source for this set is an adult who received the AZD1222 COVID-19 vaccine.

The chain combines TRBV4-2 with TRBJ2-5; 9 positions match TRBD2. V lost 0 bases to trimming and J lost 4 bases; unmatched junction nucleotides: 0. Looked up from germline, CDR1 is LGHNA and CDR2 is YNFKEQ. CDR3 length equals 14 residues. The CDR3 DNA reads TGTGCCAGCAGCCAAGAAGCGGGGGGAGAGACCCAGTACTTC. This sequence encodes CASSQEAGGETQYF.

This clone appeared a single time. This chain uses TRBV7-9 with TRBJ2-1, with D hard to call. The CDR3 runs 10 residues. With 6 bases removed from V and 10 bases from J, the gap between germline ends came to 7 bases. Germline-derived CDR1 and CDR2 are SEHNR and FQNEAQ (reference sequence). The CDR3 loop is CASSHIEQFF. As DNA, the CDR3 is TGTGCCAGCAGTCATATAGAGCAGTTCTTC.

V is TRBV7-2 and J is TRBJ2-3; 8 bases fit TRBD2. Germline values: CDR1 SGHTA, CDR2 FQGNSA. The length of the CDR3 is 14 residues. The V segment lost 5 bases and the J segment 6 bases; nucleotides outside the gene matches: 7. As DNA, the CDR3 is TGTGCCAGCAGCCAAGCGGGAGCATCTGATACGCAGTATTTT. Protein sequence: CASSQAGASDTQYF.

Here the CDR3 reads CAIPRDPGETQYF. CDR3 in DNA: TGCGCCATCCCAAGGGACCCAGGCGAGACCCAGTACTTC. This chain connects TRBV5-1 to TRBJ2-5, with D possibly called TRBD1 or TRBD2 (5 bases each). There are 13 residues in the CDR3. The germline gives CDR1 SGHRS, CDR2 YFSETQ. The ends were cut back, 9 bases at V and 5 bases at J, with 17 bases in the middle.

V is TRBV12-5 and J is TRBJ2-7; D possibly corresponds to TRBD2 (5 bases). Germline-derived CDR1 and CDR2 are LGHNT and FRNRAP. Trimming removed 7 bases at V and 0 bases at J, with 10 bases between. The CDR3 covers 13 residues. CDR3 sequence: CASAADRSYEQYF. The CDR3 bases are TGTGCTAGTGCAGCGGATCGCTCCTACGAGCAGTACTTC.

The chain combines TRBV12-1 with TRBJ2-7; TRBD1, the table's D call, was not compared with the DNA. TRBV12-1 is described as a pseudogene. CDR3 size: 15 residues. The CDR3 DNA reads as TGTGCCAGCGGCAAAATAGAAAGGGGGAAATGCGAGCAGTACTTC. Residues: CASGKIERGKCEQYF.

The chain links TRBV30 to TRBJ2-7; possible D gene TRBD2, 6 bases. This CDR3 is built from 13 residues. CDR1 is GTSNPN, CDR2 SVGIG, per germline (reference sequence). V gave up 5 bases and J gave up 0 bases, with 11 bases separating them. CDR3 coding DNA: TGTGCCTGGGCCGGAGGGAACTCCTACGAGCAGTACTTC. Translation gives CAWAGGNSYEQYF.

V is TRBV6-6 and J is TRBJ2-7, with 16 bases lining up with TRBD2. The V segment lost 5 bases and the J segment 0 bases; nucleotides outside the gene matches: 10. This CDR3 comprises 19 residues. Per germline, CDR1 MNHNY and CDR2 SVGAGI (reference sequence). CDR3 amino acids: CASSPPPGLAGGPSYEQYF. In nucleotides, the CDR3 is TGTGCCAGCAGTCCCCCGCCGGGACTAGCGGGAGGGCCCTCCTACGAGCAGTACTTC.

Concerning this clone: The sample holds other DNA sequences that translate to the same CDR3. The V and J genes are TRBV19 and TRBJ1-2, with TRBD1 matching over 8 bases. V shed 6 bases, J shed 0 bases, and the junction held 3 bases outside the gene matches. The CDR3 extends over 14 amino acids. Germline CDR1 LNHDA, CDR2 SQIVND (reference sequence). CDR3 amino acids: CASSGQGANYGYTF. CDR3 coding DNA: TGTGCCAGTAGCGGACAGGGAGCTAACTATGGCTACACCTTC.

V and J are TRBV9 and TRBJ1-1, with D unresolved. Deletions cut 7 bases from V and 5 bases from J, with 15 bases between. The CDR3 sequence is 13 residues long. Germline V gives CDR1 SGDLS, CDR2 YYNGEE. This CDR3 is CASAREYETEAFF. CDR3 nucleotides: TGTGCCAGCGCTAGGGAATACGAGACTGAAGCTTTCTTT. The full variable domain, in which reference TRBV9 and TRBJ1-1 provide the parts outside the CDR3, is DSGVTQTPKHLITATGQRVTLRCSPRSGDLSVYWYQQSLDQGLQFLIQYYNGEERAKGNILERFSAQQFPDLHSELNLSSLELGDSALYFCASAREYETEAFFGQGTRLTVV.

V gene TRBV7-2 combines with J gene TRBJ1-1; TRBD1 might be the D (5 bases). Deletions cut 10 bases from V and 0 bases from J, with 12 bases between. Germline assignment: CDR1 SGHTA and CDR2 FQGNSA. The CDR3 length is 13 residues. This CDR3 is CATSWGVNTEAFF. As DNA, the CDR3 is TGTGCCACCTCCTGGGGGGTGAACACTGAAGCTTTCTTT.

V gene TRBV19 combines with J gene TRBJ1-4, with D unclear. Germline V gene data show CDR1 as LNHDA and CDR2 as SQIVND (reference sequence). The ends were cut back, 1 base at V and 4 bases at J, with 10 bases in the middle. This CDR3 is 15 amino acids long. CDR3 nucleotide sequence: TGTGCCAGTAGTATAGCCCAGGAGGTTAATGAAAAACTGTTTTTT. Its translation: CASSIAQEVNEKLFF.

This sequence joins TRBV9 and TRBJ1-6, with D maybe TRBD1 (5 bases). Germline CDR1 reads SGDLS; CDR2 reads YYNGEE. With 3 bases removed from V and 0 bases from J, the gap between germline ends came to 13 bases. There are 17 residues in the CDR3. As DNA, the CDR3 is TGTGCCAGCAGCGCTCGGGGACCTAGCTCCTATAATTCACCCCTCCACTTT. This gives the protein CASSARGPSSYNSPLHF.

The V gene is TRBV4-1, the J gene TRBJ2-1; 10 bases agree with TRBD2. Germline-derived CDR1 and CDR2 are MGHRA and YSYEKL. With V trimmed by 0 bases and J by 4 bases, 15 bases remained unmatched. The CDR3 spans 20 residues. The CDR3 region has the DNA TGCGCCAGCAGCCAAGATTTGCGACTAGCGGGCCCATCCAGATACAATGAGCAGTTCTTC. It translates to CASSQDLRLAGPSRYNEQFF.

J is TRBJ2-3 and V is TRBV19; TRBD2 aligns across 7 bases. V shed 6 bases and J 5 bases; nucleotides not matched to a gene: 11. CDR1 is LNHDA, CDR2 SQIVND, per germline (reference sequence). This CDR3 has 15 amino acids. CDR3 amino acids: CASREDSGVVDTQYF. CDR3 DNA: TGTGCCAGTAGGGAAGACAGCGGGGTAGTAGATACGCAGTATTTT.

This clone was observed once. The chain combines TRBV4-2 with TRBJ1-3; D remains unclear. The germline V gene encodes CDR1 LGHNA and CDR2 YNFKEQ. V lost 5 bases to trimming and J lost 3 bases, with 8 bases between them. The CDR3 covers 13 residues. The CDR3, as DNA: TGTGCCAGCAGCTTAGAAGGTGGAAACACCATATATTTT. Amino acids: CASSLEGGNTIYF.

The V and J genes are TRBV30 and TRBJ2-7; 9 nucleotides agree with TRBD1. J gave up 3 bases and V 1 base, and 10 bases lay outside the gene matches. The CDR3 runs to 16 residues. The germline gives CDR1 GTSNPN, CDR2 SVGIG (reference sequence). The CDR3 here is CAWSGPTGGNIYEQYF. The CDR3 DNA is TGTGCCTGGAGTGGGCCGACAGGGGGGAATATCTACGAGCAGTACTTC.

A single count supports this clone. CDR3 DNA sequence: TGTGCCAGCAGCAAAGGTCAGGGTATTGGAAACACCATATATTTT. Encoded protein: CASSKGQGIGNTIYF. This chain connects TRBV9 to TRBJ1-3; possibly TRBD1 for D (5 bases). Germline V gene sequence: CDR1 SGDLS, CDR2 YYNGEE. The germline V and J ends were trimmed by 4 bases and 3 bases, with 14 bases remaining between them. The CDR3 has 15 amino acids.